This T cell receptor (beta chain) was profiled in a study of blood T cell repertoires in COVID-19. On the study more broadly: Collection of acute and convalescent COVID-19 samples took place in the United States, Italy and Spain. The analysed material was cDNA or gDNA that came from T cells, B-cell-depleted T cells, or PBMCs.

Per the study methods: Amplification from reference gene primers served as the basis for estimated nucleated cell counts. TCRdb's copy holds only in-frame clones and misses some; the assay was immunoSEQ multiplex PCR. V, J and clone size were drawn from that table, and D and trimming were deduced from the DNA. Altogether around 270,000 clones are present, 80% to 85% being singletons, with the ten largest covering over 1.5%. Germline V CDR1 and CDR2: SNHLY, FYNNEI. The CDR3 has 17 residues. Trimming took 5 bases from V and 6 from J; bases not matched to a gene: 13. V is TRBV2 and J is TRBJ2-2, with 9 positions matching TRBD1. Sequencing used peripheral blood. The clonotype was recovered from a woman in her forties who had recovered from COVID-19. The CDR3 loop is CASSSGTGNGLSGELFF. In DNA, the CDR3 is TGTGCCAGCAGTTCCGGGACAGGGAACGGGTTATCCGGGGAGCTGTTTTTT.